Below, 12 T cell receptor beta chains from the same sample are listed, as sequenced in a study of T cells after posttransplantation cyclophosphamide (dated by TCRdb to between 2015 and 2016). The library was built by means of the immunoSEQ multiplex PCR assay. Here the immuneACCESS table is served through TCRdb, limited to in-frame sequences with V and J called. Missing clones are a known gap in these copies; in checked studies unresolved V genes cover under half, and the rest lacks a known reason. This sample gives over 10,000 clones in total; over 70% of them show up just once. About 3.5% of the sample rests with the top ten. The control group consisted of approximately 10 patients who received myeloablative marrow transplants with methotrexate plus a calcineurin inhibitor and who were sampled 1 year after transplant. This specimen consisted of PBMCs, obtained about 380 days after allogeneic stem cell transplant with calcineurin inhibitor and methotrexate. These receptors all come from a male patient aged 30 to 40 who received an allogeneic stem cell transplant from an unrelated donor, was CMV-positive, and had acute GVHD only. Some T cells present after a transplant may be cells of the graft donor.

The chain recombines TRBV6-5 with TRBJ2-1; 10 bases are shared with TRBD2. Losses at the gene ends were 6 bases for V and 4 bases for J; bases not matched to a gene: 6. The V gene's germline CDR1 is MNHEY and CDR2 SVGAGI. This CDR3 is built from 15 residues. CDR3 residues: CASSPPGLAYNEQFF. In DNA form, the CDR3 reads TGTGCCAGCAGCCCCCCGGGACTAGCGTACAATGAGCAGTTCTTC.

The chain joins TRBV6-1 to TRBJ1-6, with D possibly TRBD1 on 6 matching bases. Germline values: CDR1 MNHNS, CDR2 SASEGT. This CDR3 comprises 15 residues. The V gene lost 2 bases and the J gene lost 8 bases, with 13 bases spanning the gap. This CDR3 is CASSESAGVDSPLHF. The CDR3 DNA is TGTGCCAGCAGTGAATCGGCAGGGGTTGATTCACCCCTCCACTTT.

The V gene is TRBV5-6, the J gene TRBJ1-3; no reliable D call. CDR3 length: 16 amino acids. CDR1 SGHDT and CDR2 YYEEEE come from the germline V gene. V gave up 0 bases and J gave up 2 bases, with 12 bases separating them. CDR3 in DNA: TGTGCCAGCAGCTTGGAGGTTTGGGCAACTGGAAACACCATATATTTT. Residues: CASSLEVWATGNTIYF.

The V and J genes are TRBV5-5 and TRBJ2-7; 8 nucleotides line up with TRBD1. The CDR3 contains 16 residues. The trim removed 0 bases at V and 0 bases at J, leaving 5 bases unmatched. Per germline, CDR1 SGHKS and CDR2 YYEKEE (reference sequence). The CDR3 here is CASSLAGGALSYEQYF. The CDR3, as DNA: TGTGCCAGCAGCTTGGCAGGGGGCGCCCTCTCCTACGAGCAGTACTTC.

This clone was picked up a small number of times. The rearrangement uses TRBV7-9 and TRBJ2-1; 10 positions match TRBD2. The trim removed 7 bases at V and 5 bases at J, leaving 8 bases unmatched. This CDR3 has 15 residues. Germline lookup yields CDR1 SEHNR and CDR2 FQNEAQ (reference sequence). CDR3 in DNA: TGTGCCAGCACCCCTAGCGGGAGTAGCGACAATGAGCAGTTCTTC. It encodes CASTPSGSSDNEQFF.

V usage is TRBV6-1 and J usage is TRBJ1-5, with unresolved D. The V end was cut by 2 bases, the J end by 3 bases, with 8 bases between. This CDR3 has 14 amino acids. Germline CDR1 MNHNS, CDR2 SASEGT. The CDR3 loop is CASSEMAVNQPQHF. The CDR3 DNA is TGTGCCAGCAGTGAAATGGCGGTCAATCAGCCCCAGCATTTT.

This sequence joins TRBV29-1 and TRBJ2-1; 8 nucleotides match TRBD2. Germline loops: CDR1 SQVTM, CDR2 ANQGSEA. The ends lost 4 bases at V and 6 bases at J; junction bases unmatched: 8. The CDR3 contains 14 residues. DNA for the CDR3: TGCAGCGTTGTGACTAGCGTAACTCTCAATGAGCAGTTCTTC. Encoded protein: CSVVTSVTLNEQFF.

The genes are TRBV2 and TRBJ2-3; D is undetermined. Trimming took off 4 bases at V and 0 bases at J, with 11 bases between the two ends. The CDR3 is 15 residues long. The germline V gene has CDR1 SNHLY and CDR2 FYNNEI. CDR3 sequence reads: CASSALPTSTDTQYF. The CDR3 region has the DNA TGTGCCAGCAGTGCCTTACCGACTAGCACAGATACGCAGTATTTT.

The J gene is TRBJ1-5, the V gene TRBV5-6, with 12 bases fitting TRBD1. The V gene's germline CDR1 is SGHDT and CDR2 YYEEEE. The CDR3 runs 17 residues. V dropped 1 base and J dropped 2; count of bases not matched to a gene: 4. CDR3 nucleotide sequence: TGTGCCAGCAGCTTGTGGGACAGGGGGCTTGGCAATCAGCCCCAGCATTTT. Residues: CASSLWDRGLGNQPQHF.

This clone was counted a few times. This chain links TRBV11-3 with TRBJ2-7; D is possibly TRBD1 (7 bases). Germline V gene data show CDR1 as SGHNT and CDR2 as YENEEA. V shed 1 base and J shed 5 bases, with 12 bases lying between them. CDR3 size: 14 residues. This CDR3 reads CASSLVPGGNEQYF. DNA of the CDR3: TGTGCCAGCAGCTTAGTACCAGGGGGGAACGAGCAGTACTTC.

The chain uses TRBV6-5 and TRBJ1-2; D remains ambiguous. This CDR3 region has 14 residues. The V end lost 0 bases, the J end lost 4 bases, and 9 bases lay between the germline ends. Germline lookup yields CDR1 MNHEY and CDR2 SVGAGI. The CDR3 is CASSYSNPSYGYTF. CDR3 nucleotide sequence: TGTGCCAGCAGTTACTCGAACCCTAGCTATGGCTACACCTTC.

The chain uses TRBV4-1 and TRBJ1-5; no definite D call. CDR1 is MGHRA and CDR2 is YSYEKL in the germline V gene. CDR3 length: 17 residues. V was trimmed by 4 bases and J by 0 bases, leaving 16 bases between them. This CDR3 is CASSPIILPYSNQPQHF. CDR3 DNA: TGCGCCAGCAGCCCGATAATCCTACCCTATAGCAATCAGCCCCAGCATTTT.